These 10 T cell receptor beta chains originate from one sample sequenced in a study of blood T cell repertoires in COVID-19. Only in-frame clones appear in the TCRdb table, and some are missing; sequencing was by immunoSEQ multiplex PCR. This sample yields some 120,000 clones, of which around 87% are seen a single time; 3.6% belongs to the top ten. The material sequenced was peripheral blood. The receptors derive from a woman in her sixties or seventies with acute or convalescent COVID-19.

This clone was seen once. The CDR3 reads CASRWGGETQYF. CDR3 nucleotides: TGTGCCAGCAGGTGGGGGGGGGAGACCCAGTACTTC. The chain carries TRBV2 and TRBJ2-5; 7 nucleotides match TRBD2. The V gene end was trimmed by 6 bases and the J gene end by 5 bases; junction bases not matched to a gene: 3. This CDR3 region has 12 residues. Germline CDR1 is SNHLY and CDR2 is FYNNEI.

This chain connects TRBV28 to TRBJ1-6; D is possibly TRBD1 (6 bases). V lost 8 bases and J lost 5, with 13 bases in between. The CDR3 is made up of 14 amino acids. Germline CDR1 MDHEN, CDR2 SYDVKM. The CDR3 DNA follows: TGTGCCAGCCGGGGGGCTGCGAATAATTCACCCCTCCACTTT. It codes for CASRGAANNSPLHF.

The chain carries TRBV7-2 and TRBJ2-1, with a tentative D call TRBD2 (5 bases). V was shortened by 5 bases and J by 11 bases, with 10 bases between the two germline ends. Looked up from germline, CDR1 is SGHTA and CDR2 is FQGNSA. The CDR3 is 11 residues long. The CDR3 sequence is CASSPQRQQFF. The DNA of the CDR3 is TGTGCCAGCAGCCCCCAGCGGCAGCAGTTCTTC. Complete variable domain (other parts from reference TRBV7-2 and TRBJ2-1): GAGVSQSPSNKVTEKGKDVELRCDPISGHTALYWYRQSLGQGLEFLIYFQGNSAPDKSGLPSDRFSAERTGGSVSTLTIQRTQQEDSAVYLCASSPQRQQFFGPGTRLTVL.

A single count supports this clone. The chain is built from TRBV6-5 and TRBJ1-1; D is possibly TRBD1 (5 bases). The V gene's germline CDR1 is MNHEY and CDR2 SVGAGI. V was trimmed by 6 bases and J by 4 bases, leaving 12 bases between them. The CDR3 contains 13 residues. CDR3 loop: CASRYSGATEAFF. The CDR3 bases are TGTGCCAGCAGGTACAGTGGGGCCACTGAAGCTTTCTTT.

The chain recombines TRBV7-2 with TRBJ2-3; the match to TRBD2 covers 8 bases. Trimming cost V 5 bases and J 4 bases; bases outside gene matches: 5. In germline, CDR1 is SGHTA, CDR2 FQGNSA. This CDR3 contains 14 residues. DNA for the CDR3: TGTGCCAGCAGCCCCCAGCGGGGGTCAGATACGCAGTATTTT. This translates into CASSPQRGSDTQYF.

This sequence joins TRBV4-1 and TRBJ1-1; a possible D gene is TRBD1 (5 bases). The V gene's germline CDR1 is MGHRA and CDR2 YSYEKL. V was pared by 1 base and J by 5 bases, with 14 bases between. This CDR3 is built from 15 residues. Here the CDR3 reads CASSQGLSGGTEAFF. The DNA of the CDR3 is TGCGCCAGCAGCCAAGGCTTAAGCGGGGGGACTGAAGCTTTCTTT.

The chain is built from TRBV2 and TRBJ2-1; TRBD2 matches 8 bases. CDR3 length: 19 residues. The germline CDR1 and CDR2 sequences are SNHLY and FYNNEI. V lost 4 bases and J lost 5; bases outside the gene matches: 19. CDR3 loop: CASSGPFGIREGPNNEQFF. CDR3 coding DNA: TGTGCCAGCAGTGGCCCATTCGGGATCCGGGAGGGCCCGAACAATGAGCAGTTCTTC.

V and J are TRBV7-2 and TRBJ2-7; possibly TRBD1 for D (6 bases). The CDR3 consists of 13 residues. Germline values: CDR1 SGHTA, CDR2 FQGNSA. V lost 6 bases and J lost 2, with 11 bases in between. CDR3: CASRSTGTYEQYF. The CDR3, as DNA: TGTGCCAGCAGGTCGACAGGTACCTACGAGCAGTACTTC. The whole variable domain, filled in from reference TRBV7-2 and TRBJ2-7, reads GAGVSQSPSNKVTEKGKDVELRCDPISGHTALYWYRQSLGQGLEFLIYFQGNSAPDKSGLPSDRFSAERTGGSVSTLTIQRTQQEDSAVYLCASRSTGTYEQYFGPGTRLTVT.

This rearrangement joins TRBV27 to TRBJ2-3; D possibly corresponds to TRBD2 (6 bases). V was trimmed by 7 bases and J by 2 bases, leaving 31 bases between them. CDR1 is MNHEY, CDR2 SMNVEV, per germline (reference sequence). The CDR3 extends over 20 amino acids. The CDR3 nucleotides read TGTGCCAGCAAACTGTGGGGCAGGAGGGGCGCAGGGCGTCACACAGATACGCAGTATTTT. Protein sequence: CASKLWGRRGAGRHTDTQYF.

V is TRBV5-6 and J is TRBJ2-5, with 8 bases matching TRBD1. After removal of 7 bases from V and 1 base from J, the junction contained 12 bases not matched to a gene. CDR1 and CDR2 from the germline V gene are SGHDT and YYEEEE. There are 16 residues in the CDR3. DNA for the CDR3: TGTGCCAGCGGAACCATAACAGGGGGGACCCAAGAGACCCAGTACTTC. Protein sequence: CASGTITGGTQETQYF.